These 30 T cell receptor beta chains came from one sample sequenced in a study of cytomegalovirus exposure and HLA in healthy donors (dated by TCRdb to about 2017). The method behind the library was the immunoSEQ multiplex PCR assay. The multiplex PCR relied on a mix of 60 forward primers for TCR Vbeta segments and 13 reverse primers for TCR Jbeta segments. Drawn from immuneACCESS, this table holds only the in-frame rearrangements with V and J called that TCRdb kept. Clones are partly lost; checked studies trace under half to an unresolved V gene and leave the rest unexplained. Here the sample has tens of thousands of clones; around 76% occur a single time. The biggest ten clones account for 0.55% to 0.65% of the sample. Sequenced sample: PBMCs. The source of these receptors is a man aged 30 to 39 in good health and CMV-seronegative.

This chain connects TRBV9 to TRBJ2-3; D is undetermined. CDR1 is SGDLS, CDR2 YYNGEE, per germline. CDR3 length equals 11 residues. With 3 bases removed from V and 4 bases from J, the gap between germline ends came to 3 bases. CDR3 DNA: TGTGCCAGCAGCGCCGCAGATACGCAGTATTTT. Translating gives CASSAADTQYF. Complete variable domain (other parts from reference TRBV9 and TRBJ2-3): DSGVTQTPKHLITATGQRVTLRCSPRSGDLSVYWYQQSLDQGLQFLIQYYNGEERAKGNILERFSAQQFPDLHSELNLSSLELGDSALYFCASSAADTQYFGPGTRLTVL.

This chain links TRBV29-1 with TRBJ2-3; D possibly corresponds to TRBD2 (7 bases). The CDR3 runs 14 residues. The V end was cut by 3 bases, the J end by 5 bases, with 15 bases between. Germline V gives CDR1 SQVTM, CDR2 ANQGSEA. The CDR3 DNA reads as TGCAGCGTTGACCGGGGGGCCGACCTAGATACGCAGTATTTT. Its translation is CSVDRGADLDTQYF.

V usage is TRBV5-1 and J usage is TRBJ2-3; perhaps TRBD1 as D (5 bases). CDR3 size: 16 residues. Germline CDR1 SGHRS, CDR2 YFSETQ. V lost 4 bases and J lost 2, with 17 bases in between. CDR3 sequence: CASSGMMTVATDTQYF. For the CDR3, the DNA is TGCGCCAGCAGCGGAATGATGACAGTCGCCACAGATACGCAGTATTTT.

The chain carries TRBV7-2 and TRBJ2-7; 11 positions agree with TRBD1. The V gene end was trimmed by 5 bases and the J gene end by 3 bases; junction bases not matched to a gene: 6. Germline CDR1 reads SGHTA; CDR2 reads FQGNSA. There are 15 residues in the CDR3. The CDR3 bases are TGTGCCAGCAGCAAGGGACAGGGGGTCTTCTACGAGCAGTACTTC. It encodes CASSKGQGVFYEQYF.

CDR3 DNA: TGCAGCGTTGTGAGCGGGGGCTACAATGAGCAGTTCTTC. Translated, it gives CSVVSGGYNEQFF. This chain links TRBV29-1 with TRBJ2-1, with TRBD2 identical over 8 bases. Unmatched junction bases numbered 2, after V lost 4 bases and J lost 3 bases. Germline CDR1 and CDR2: SQVTM and ANQGSEA. The CDR3 is made up of 13 amino acids.

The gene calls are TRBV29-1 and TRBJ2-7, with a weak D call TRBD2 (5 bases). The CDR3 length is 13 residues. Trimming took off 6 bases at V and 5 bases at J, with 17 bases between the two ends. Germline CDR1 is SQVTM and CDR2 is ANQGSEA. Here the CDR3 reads CSVASTILHEQYF. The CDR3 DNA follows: TGCAGCGTCGCTTCGACTATTCTCCACGAGCAGTACTTC.

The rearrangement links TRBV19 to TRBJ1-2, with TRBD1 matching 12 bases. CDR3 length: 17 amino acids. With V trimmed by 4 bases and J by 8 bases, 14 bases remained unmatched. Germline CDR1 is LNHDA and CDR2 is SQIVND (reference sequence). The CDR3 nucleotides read TGTGCCAGTAGTACCGACCGGGACAGGGGGCGCCGAGGGGGCTACACCTTC. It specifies CASSTDRDRGRRGGYTF.

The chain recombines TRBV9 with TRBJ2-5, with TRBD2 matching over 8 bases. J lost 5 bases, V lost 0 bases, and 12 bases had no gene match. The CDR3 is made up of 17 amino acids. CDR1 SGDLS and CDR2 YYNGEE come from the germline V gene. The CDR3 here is CASSVATTSGAEETQYF. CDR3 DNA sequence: TGTGCCAGCAGCGTAGCTACAACTAGCGGAGCTGAGGAGACCCAGTACTTC.

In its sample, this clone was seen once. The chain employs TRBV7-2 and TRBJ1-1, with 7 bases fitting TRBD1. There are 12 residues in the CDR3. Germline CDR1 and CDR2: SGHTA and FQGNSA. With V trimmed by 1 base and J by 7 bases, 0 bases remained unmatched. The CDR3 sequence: CASSLGQGEAFF. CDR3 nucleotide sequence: TGTGCCAGCAGCTTAGGACAGGGTGAAGCTTTCTTT.

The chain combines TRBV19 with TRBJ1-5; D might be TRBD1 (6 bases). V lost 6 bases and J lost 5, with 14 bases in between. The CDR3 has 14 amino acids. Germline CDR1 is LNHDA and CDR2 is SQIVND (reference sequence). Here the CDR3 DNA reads TGTGCCAGTAGACGCCGGACAGATGATCAGCCCCAGCATTTT. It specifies CASRRRTDDQPQHF.

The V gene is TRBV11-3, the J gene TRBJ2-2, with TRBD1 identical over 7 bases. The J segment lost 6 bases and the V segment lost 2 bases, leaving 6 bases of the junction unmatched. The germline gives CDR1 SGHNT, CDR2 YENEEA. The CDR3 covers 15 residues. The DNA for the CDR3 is TGTGCCAGCAGCTTATTGACAGGGAAGGCCGGGGAGCTGTTTTTT. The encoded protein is CASSLLTGKAGELFF.

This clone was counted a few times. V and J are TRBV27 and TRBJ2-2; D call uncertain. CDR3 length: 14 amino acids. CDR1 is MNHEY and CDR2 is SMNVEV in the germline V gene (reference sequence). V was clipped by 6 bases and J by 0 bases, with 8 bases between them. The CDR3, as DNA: TGTGCCAGCAGACCAACTACGAACACCGGGGAGCTGTTTTTT. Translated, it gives CASRPTTNTGELFF.

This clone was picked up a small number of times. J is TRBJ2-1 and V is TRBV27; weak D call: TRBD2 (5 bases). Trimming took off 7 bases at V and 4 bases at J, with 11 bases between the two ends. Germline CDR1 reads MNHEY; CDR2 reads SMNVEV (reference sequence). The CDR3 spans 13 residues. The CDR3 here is CASTKTIYNEQFF. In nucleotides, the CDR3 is TGTGCCAGCACCAAGACTATATACAATGAGCAGTTCTTC.

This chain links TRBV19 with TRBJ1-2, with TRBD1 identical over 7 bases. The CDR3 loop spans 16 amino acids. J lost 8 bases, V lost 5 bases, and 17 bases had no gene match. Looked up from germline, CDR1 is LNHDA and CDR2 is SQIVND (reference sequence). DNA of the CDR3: TGTGCCAGTAGTTTGCAGGGGGTGCTCTCGCCTTTCGGCTACACCTTC. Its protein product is CASSLQGVLSPFGYTF. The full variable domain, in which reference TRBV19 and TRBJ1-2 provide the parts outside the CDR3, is DGGITQSPKYLFRKEGQNVTLSCEQNLNHDAMYWYRQDPGQGLRLIYYSQIVNDFQKGDIAEGYSVSREKKESFPLTVTSAQKNPTAFYLCASSLQGVLSPFGYTFGSGTRLTVV.

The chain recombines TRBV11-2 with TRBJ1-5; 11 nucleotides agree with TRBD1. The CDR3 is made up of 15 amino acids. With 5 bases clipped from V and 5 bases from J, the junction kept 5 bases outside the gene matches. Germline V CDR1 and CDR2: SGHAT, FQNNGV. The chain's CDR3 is CASSPGTGGDQPQHF. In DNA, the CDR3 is TGTGCCAGCAGCCCGGGGACAGGGGGGGATCAGCCCCAGCATTTT.

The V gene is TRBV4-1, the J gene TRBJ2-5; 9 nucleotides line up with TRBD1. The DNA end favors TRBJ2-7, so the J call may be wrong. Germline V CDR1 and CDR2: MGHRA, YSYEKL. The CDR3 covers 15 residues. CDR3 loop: CASSLGQGGIYEQYF. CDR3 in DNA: TGCGCCAGCAGCCTGGGACAGGGCGGGATATACGAGCAGTACTTC.

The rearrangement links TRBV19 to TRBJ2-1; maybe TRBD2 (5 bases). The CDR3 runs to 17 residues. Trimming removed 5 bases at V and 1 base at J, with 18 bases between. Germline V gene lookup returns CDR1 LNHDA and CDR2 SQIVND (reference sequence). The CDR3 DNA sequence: TGTGCCAGTAGTGCCTCCGACGGGGTAAGGTCCTACAATGAGCAGTTCTTC. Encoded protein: CASSASDGVRSYNEQFF.

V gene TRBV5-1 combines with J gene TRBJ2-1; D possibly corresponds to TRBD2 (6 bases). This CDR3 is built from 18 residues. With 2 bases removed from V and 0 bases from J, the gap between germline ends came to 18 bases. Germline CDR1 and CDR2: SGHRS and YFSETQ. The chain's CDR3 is CASSFPTLPGASYNEQFF. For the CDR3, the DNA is TGCGCCAGCAGCTTCCCCACCCTTCCGGGAGCCTCCTACAATGAGCAGTTCTTC.

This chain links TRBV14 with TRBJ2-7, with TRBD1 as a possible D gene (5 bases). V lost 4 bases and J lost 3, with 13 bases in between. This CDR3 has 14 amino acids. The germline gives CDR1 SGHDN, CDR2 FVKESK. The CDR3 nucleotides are TGTGCCAGCAGCCGCCAGGGCCCATTCTACGAGCAGTACTTC. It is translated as CASSRQGPFYEQYF.

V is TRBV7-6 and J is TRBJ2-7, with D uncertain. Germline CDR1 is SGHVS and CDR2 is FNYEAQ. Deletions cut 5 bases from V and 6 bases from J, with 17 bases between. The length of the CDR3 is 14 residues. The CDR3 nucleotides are TGTGCCAGCAGCCCCTTCCTCCCGTTGGCCGAGCAGTACTTC. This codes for CASSPFLPLAEQYF.

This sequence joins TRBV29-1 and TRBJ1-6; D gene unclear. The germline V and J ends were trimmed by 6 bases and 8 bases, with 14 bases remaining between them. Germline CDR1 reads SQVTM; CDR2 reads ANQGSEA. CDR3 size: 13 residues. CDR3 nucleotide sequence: TGCAGCGTATCGGCCCAGCGGGATTCACCCCTCCACTTT. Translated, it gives CSVSAQRDSPLHF.

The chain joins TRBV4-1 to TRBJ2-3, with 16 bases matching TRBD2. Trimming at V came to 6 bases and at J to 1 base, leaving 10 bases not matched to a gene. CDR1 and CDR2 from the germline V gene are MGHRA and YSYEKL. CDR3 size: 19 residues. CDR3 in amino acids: CASRPLPGLAGGGTDTQYF. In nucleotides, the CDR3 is TGCGCCAGCAGACCCCTCCCGGGACTAGCGGGGGGGGGCACAGATACGCAGTATTTT.

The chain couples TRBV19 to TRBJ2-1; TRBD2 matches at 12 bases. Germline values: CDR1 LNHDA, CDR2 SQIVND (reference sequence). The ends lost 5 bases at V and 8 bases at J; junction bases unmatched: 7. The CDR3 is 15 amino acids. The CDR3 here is CASSSSGGAADEQFF. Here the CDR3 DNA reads TGTGCCAGTAGTTCTAGCGGGGGGGCCGCTGATGAGCAGTTCTTC.

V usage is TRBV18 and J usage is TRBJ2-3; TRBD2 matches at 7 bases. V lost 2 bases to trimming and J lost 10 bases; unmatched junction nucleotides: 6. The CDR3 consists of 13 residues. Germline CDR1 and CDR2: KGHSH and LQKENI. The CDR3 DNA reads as TGTGCCAGCTCACCATTGGGCGGGAGCGCGCAGTATTTT. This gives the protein CASSPLGGSAQYF.

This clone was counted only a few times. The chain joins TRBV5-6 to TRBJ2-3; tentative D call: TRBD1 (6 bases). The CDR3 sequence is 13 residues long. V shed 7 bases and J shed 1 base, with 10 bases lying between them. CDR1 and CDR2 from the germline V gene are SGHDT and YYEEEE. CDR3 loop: CASARQGTDTQYF. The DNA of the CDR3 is TGTGCCAGCGCCCGACAGGGCACAGATACGCAGTATTTT.

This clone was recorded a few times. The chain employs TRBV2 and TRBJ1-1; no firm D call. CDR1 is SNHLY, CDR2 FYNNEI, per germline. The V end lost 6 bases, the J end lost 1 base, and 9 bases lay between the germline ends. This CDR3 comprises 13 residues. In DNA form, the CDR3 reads TGTGCCAGCAGCGATGACTCGAACACTGAAGCTTTCTTT. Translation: CASSDDSNTEAFF.

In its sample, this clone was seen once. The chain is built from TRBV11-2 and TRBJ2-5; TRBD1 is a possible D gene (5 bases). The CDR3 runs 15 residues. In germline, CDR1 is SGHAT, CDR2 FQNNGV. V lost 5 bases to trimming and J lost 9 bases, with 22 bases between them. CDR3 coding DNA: TGTGCCAGCAGCGCGATCCGGCAGGCCGTAGGGGCCCAGTACTTC. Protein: CASSAIRQAVGAQYF.

CDR3 in DNA: TGTGCCAGTAGTTTCCCAGGGGGTCCTCAGCATTTT. Translated: CASSFPGGPQHF. The chain is built from TRBV19 and TRBJ1-5; 7 bases line up with TRBD1. This CDR3 spans 12 amino acids. Germline V gives CDR1 LNHDA, CDR2 SQIVND (reference sequence). V was clipped by 5 bases and J by 13 bases; unmatched bases: 8.

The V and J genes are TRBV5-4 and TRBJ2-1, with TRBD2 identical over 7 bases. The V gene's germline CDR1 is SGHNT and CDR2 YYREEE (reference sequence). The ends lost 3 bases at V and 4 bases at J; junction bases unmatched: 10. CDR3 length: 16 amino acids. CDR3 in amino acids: CASSSQAGEKYNEQFF. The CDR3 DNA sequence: TGTGCCAGCAGCTCCCAGGCGGGAGAGAAATACAATGAGCAGTTCTTC. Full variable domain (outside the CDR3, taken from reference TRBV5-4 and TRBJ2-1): ETGVTQSPTHLIKTRGQQVTLRCSSQSGHNTVSWYQQALGQGPQFIFQYYREEENGRGNFPPRFSGLQFPNYSSELNVNALELDDSALYLCASSSQAGEKYNEQFFGPGTRLTVL.

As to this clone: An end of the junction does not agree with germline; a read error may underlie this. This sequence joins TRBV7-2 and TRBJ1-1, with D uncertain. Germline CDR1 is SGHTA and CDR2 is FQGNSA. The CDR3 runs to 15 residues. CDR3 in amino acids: CASSLARGRNPEAFF. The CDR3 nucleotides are TGTGCCAGCAGCTTAGCCCGAGGTCGGAACCCTGAAGCTTTCTTT.